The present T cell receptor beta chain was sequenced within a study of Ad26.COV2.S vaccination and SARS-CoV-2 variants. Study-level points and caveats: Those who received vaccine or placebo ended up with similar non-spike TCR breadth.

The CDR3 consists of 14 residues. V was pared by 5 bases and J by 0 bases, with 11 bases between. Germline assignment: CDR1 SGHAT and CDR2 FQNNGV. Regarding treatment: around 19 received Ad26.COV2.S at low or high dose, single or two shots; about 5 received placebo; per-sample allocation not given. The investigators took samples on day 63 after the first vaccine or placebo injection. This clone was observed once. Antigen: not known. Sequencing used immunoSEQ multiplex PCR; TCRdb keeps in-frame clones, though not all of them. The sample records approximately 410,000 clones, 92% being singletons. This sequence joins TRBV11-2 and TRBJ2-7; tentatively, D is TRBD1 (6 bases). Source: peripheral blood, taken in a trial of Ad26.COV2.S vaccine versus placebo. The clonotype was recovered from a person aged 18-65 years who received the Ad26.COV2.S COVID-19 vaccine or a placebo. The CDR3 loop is CASSPQGFSYEQYF. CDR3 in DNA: TGTGCCAGCAGCCCCCAGGGGTTCTCCTACGAGCAGTACTTC.